The next 27 T cell receptor beta chains were all read from a single sample in a study of blood T cell repertoires in COVID-19. Clones were read by immunoSEQ multiplex PCR, and TCRdb kept only the in-frame ones, dropping some. The data hold approximately 250,000 clones, with around 84% observed a single time. Specimen: peripheral blood. These receptor sequences come from a man in his fifties or sixties with acute or convalescent COVID-19.

Concerning this clone: At one end the junction does not follow the germline gene, possibly because of a read error. The CDR3: CASPGQGASPFLF. DNA for the CDR3: TGTGCATCCCCGGGACAGGGGGCGAGTCCCTTCCTCTTT. J is TRBJ1-6 and V is TRBV30, with 12 bases fitting TRBD1. The CDR3 contains 13 residues. CDR1 and CDR2 (germline): GTSNPN, SVGIG (reference sequence).

At least ten counts were recorded for this clone. The J gene is TRBJ1-2, the V gene TRBV27, with 9 bases matching TRBD1. The CDR3 loop spans 16 amino acids. V dropped 2 bases and J dropped 4; count of bases not matched to a gene: 8. Germline-derived CDR1 and CDR2 are MNHEY and SMNVEV (reference sequence). CDR3 loop: CASSLRRDRAIYGYTF. The CDR3 region has the DNA TGTGCCAGCAGTTTAAGACGGGACAGGGCTATCTATGGCTACACCTTC.

This sequence joins TRBV3-1 (or the pseudogene TRBV3-2) and TRBJ2-1; D unclear. Trimming took off 7 bases at V and 12 bases at J, with 16 bases between the two ends. The CDR3 sequence is 12 residues long. Germline assignment: CDR1 LGHDT and CDR2 YNNKEL (reference sequence). The CDR3 sequence: CASTPYFGGQFF. The CDR3 nucleotides read TGTGCCAGCACTCCTTACTTTGGTGGGCAGTTCTTC.

This sequence joins TRBV27 and TRBJ1-2; 8 nucleotides agree with TRBD1. Germline V gene data show CDR1 as MNHEY and CDR2 as SMNVEV (reference sequence). Unmatched junction bases numbered 2, after V lost 5 bases and J lost 0 bases. The CDR3 spans 14 residues. Here the CDR3 reads CASSRQGTNYGYTF. CDR3 DNA: TGTGCCAGCAGTAGACAGGGGACTAACTATGGCTACACCTTC.

In regard to this clone: Germline is not matched at one junction end, which may reflect a read error. This sequence joins TRBV5-3 and TRBJ2-7; possibly TRBD2 for D (7 bases). TRBV5-3 is marked as an open reading frame, function uncertain. This CDR3 region has 10 residues. The CDR3 bases are TGTGCCAGAAGCGCGAGGGGGGGACCCTTC. Translating gives CARSARGGPF.

The V gene is TRBV27, the J gene TRBJ2-1; D may be TRBD1 (6 bases). Germline CDR1 reads MNHEY; CDR2 reads SMNVEV (reference sequence). Trimming took 8 bases from V and 3 from J, leaving 11 bases between them. The CDR3 contains 13 residues. The CDR3 DNA is TGTGCCAGCGCCGGGACAAACTACAATGAGCAGTTCTTC. Translated, it gives CASAGTNYNEQFF.

The chain links TRBV7-8 to TRBJ1-5, with D possibly being TRBD1 (6 bases). CDR3 size: 12 residues. V was clipped by 5 bases and J by 6 bases, with 8 bases between them. Germline V gene lookup returns CDR1 SGHVS and CDR2 FQNEAQ. The CDR3 region is CASSRTAQPQHF. In DNA form, the CDR3 reads TGTGCCAGCAGCCGGACAGCTCAGCCCCAGCATTTT.

This clone was seen once. V is TRBV3-1 (or the pseudogene TRBV3-2) and J is TRBJ1-2, with D possibly TRBD1 on 5 matching bases. V was clipped by 1 base and J by 4 bases, with 10 bases between them. CDR3 length: 14 amino acids. Germline CDR1 LGHDT, CDR2 YNNKEL (reference sequence). The CDR3 loop is CASSQVSGGYGYTF. The DNA of the CDR3 is TGTGCCAGCAGCCAAGTTTCGGGGGGCTATGGCTACACCTTC.

The chain is built from TRBV7-9 and TRBJ2-1, with 10 positions matching TRBD2. Trimming at V came to 3 bases and at J to 4 bases, leaving 3 bases not matched to a gene. The germline CDR1 and CDR2 sequences are SEHNR and FQNEAQ (reference sequence). The length of the CDR3 is 15 residues. The CDR3 sequence is CASSFSGRAYNEQFF. The CDR3 nucleotides are TGTGCCAGCAGCTTCAGCGGGAGGGCTTACAATGAGCAGTTCTTC.

This chain uses TRBV28 with TRBJ2-7; a possible D gene is TRBD1 (6 bases). Trimming shortened V by 9 bases and J by 0 bases, and 12 bases separated the two germline ends. This CDR3 is built from 13 residues. Germline V gene data show CDR1 as MDHEN and CDR2 as SYDVKM. As DNA, the CDR3 is TGTGCCAGTTCGGGACACTCCTCCTACGAGCAGTACTTC. It codes for CASSGHSSYEQYF.

The chain recombines TRBV10-3 with TRBJ1-2, with 8 bases that match TRBD1. Per germline, CDR1 ENHRY and CDR2 SYGVKD. The ends lost 6 bases at V and 14 bases at J; junction bases unmatched: 14. The CDR3 extends over 13 amino acids. The DNA for the CDR3 is TGTGCCATCAGACAGAGCCTACAGGGGGTGGTTACCTTC. Translated, it gives CAIRQSLQGVVTF.

This clone appeared once. The rearrangement joins TRBV29-1 to TRBJ2-3; D gene unclear. V lost 8 bases and J lost 3, with 9 bases in between. The CDR3 sequence is 11 residues long. Germline lookup yields CDR1 SQVTM and CDR2 ANQGSEA. CDR3 sequence: CSLRVTDTQYF. The CDR3 bases are TGCAGCCTTAGAGTGACAGATACGCAGTATTTT.

The CDR3 sequence is CASSLASSFYGYTF. The CDR3 region has the DNA TGTGCCAGCAGCTTAGCGTCAAGCTTCTATGGCTACACCTTC. The V call is TRBV7-8, the J call TRBJ1-2; no firm D call. Per germline, CDR1 SGHVS and CDR2 FQNEAQ. The CDR3 is made up of 14 amino acids. V lost 0 bases to trimming and J lost 4 bases, with 9 bases between them.

This clone was found a few times. This rearrangement joins TRBV7-8 to TRBJ2-7; 12 positions agree with TRBD1. With V trimmed by 3 bases and J by 6 bases, 9 bases remained unmatched. The germline V gene has CDR1 SGHVS and CDR2 FQNEAQ. The CDR3 is 16 residues long. CDR3 amino acids: CASSFPRGDRGREQYF. CDR3 DNA sequence: TGTGCCAGCAGCTTCCCTAGGGGGGACAGGGGGCGCGAGCAGTACTTC.

The genes are TRBV5-5 and TRBJ1-2; weak D call: TRBD1 (5 bases). This CDR3 comprises 13 residues. Germline CDR1 is SGHKS and CDR2 is YYEKEE (reference sequence). V was shortened by 0 bases and J by 4 bases, with 7 bases between the two germline ends. The CDR3 coding sequence is TGTGCCAGCAGCTTGGAGGGGATCTATGGCTACACCTTC. Residues: CASSLEGIYGYTF.

The chain has TRBV4-2 and TRBJ2-3; 9 bases fit TRBD2. The CDR3 has 15 amino acids. The V and J ends lost 6 bases and 6 bases, in that order; junction bases with no gene match: 10. CDR1 is LGHNA and CDR2 is YNFKEQ in the germline V gene. CDR3 nucleotides: TGTGCCAGCAGACCCCTAGCGGGGAGTGGGGATACGCAGTATTTT. Its translation: CASRPLAGSGDTQYF.

The chain links TRBV7-3 to TRBJ2-7, with TRBD2 as a possible D gene (6 bases). The CDR3 contains 15 residues. Germline V gives CDR1 SGHTA, CDR2 FQGTGA. V was shortened by 0 bases and J by 5 bases, with 14 bases between the two germline ends. The CDR3, as DNA: TGTGCCAGCAGCTTAACGTCCGGACTAAACGACGAGCAGTACTTC. This translates into CASSLTSGLNDEQYF.

The chain uses TRBV15 and TRBJ1-2; D might be TRBD1 (6 bases). The CDR3 length is 15 residues. V lost 5 bases, J lost 7 bases, and 20 bases lay in between. The germline V gene has CDR1 LNHNV and CDR2 YYDKDF (reference sequence). DNA for the CDR3: TGTGCCACCAGCGGACGGGACACCCGGGGCTCTGGCTACACCTTC. Its translation: CATSGRDTRGSGYTF.

The chain employs TRBV21-1 and TRBJ2-7; TRBD2 is taken as the D call from the table, unchecked against the DNA. TRBV21-1 counts as a pseudogene. This CDR3 has 12 amino acids. The CDR3: CASSKSSDEQYF. CDR3 in DNA: TGTGCCAGCAGCAAATCGTCCGACGAGCAGTACTTC.

The rearrangement joins TRBV18 to TRBJ1-2; TRBD1 aligns across 8 bases. The CDR3 has 11 residues. The V gene's germline CDR1 is KGHSH and CDR2 LQKENI. J was trimmed by 14 bases and V by 5 bases; bases with no gene match: 7. CDR3: CASSDQQGGTF. The CDR3, as DNA: TGTGCCAGCTCAGATCAACAGGGGGGGACCTTC. Using reference TRBV18 and TRBJ1-2 for the parts outside the CDR3, the full variable domain is NAGVMQNPRHLVRRRGQEARLRCSPMKGHSHVYWYRQLPEEGLKFMVYLQKENIIDESGMPKERFSAEFPKEGPSILRIQQVVRGDSAAYFCASSDQQGGTFGSGTRLTVV.

The CDR3 DNA follows: TGTGCCAGCTCACCACGAAAGGGGGCCCACGAGCAGTACTTC. Encoded protein: CASSPRKGAHEQYF. J is TRBJ2-7 and V is TRBV18, with 7 nucleotides matching TRBD1. CDR1 and CDR2 (germline): KGHSH, LQKENI. The junction had 5 bases not matched to a gene; V was cut back by 1 base and J by 5 bases. The CDR3 runs 14 residues.

The chain joins TRBV7-3 to TRBJ1-1; TRBD1 aligns across 9 bases. After removal of 8 bases from V and 3 bases from J, the junction contained 4 bases not matched to a gene. The CDR3 length is 13 residues. Germline assignment: CDR1 SGHTA and CDR2 FQGTGA. Here the CDR3 reads CASSRQGDTEAFF. The DNA for the CDR3 is TGTGCCAGCTCCCGACAGGGGGACACTGAAGCTTTCTTT. Full variable domain (remainder filled in from reference TRBV7-3 and TRBJ1-1): GAGVSQTPSNKVTEKGKYVELRCDPISGHTALYWYRQSLGQGPEFLIYFQGTGAADDSGLPNDRFFAVRPEGSVSTLKIQRTERGDSAVYLCASSRQGDTEAFFGQGTRLTVV.

The gene calls are TRBV6-2 or TRBV6-3 and TRBJ2-7, with TRBD1 identical over 8 bases. The V gene end was trimmed by 4 bases and the J gene end by 4 bases; junction bases not matched to a gene: 12. There are 16 residues in the CDR3. Per the germline V gene, CDR1 is MNHEY and CDR2 is SVGEGT. The CDR3 protein is CASSWAGAGGRYEQYF. Here the CDR3 DNA reads TGTGCCAGCAGTTGGGCCGGGGCAGGGGGCCGGTACGAGCAGTACTTC.

V gene TRBV7-2 combines with J gene TRBJ2-1; 12 nucleotides align to TRBD2. J lost 12 bases, V lost 8 bases, and 8 bases had no gene match. Germline values: CDR1 SGHTA, CDR2 FQGNSA. This CDR3 region has 13 residues. CDR3 sequence: CASGLAGFGRQFF. DNA for the CDR3: TGTGCCAGCGGACTAGCGGGGTTTGGGAGGCAGTTCTTC.

The J gene is TRBJ2-7, the V gene TRBV7-9; D gene ambiguous. With 5 bases removed from V and 2 bases from J, the gap between germline ends came to 10 bases. The CDR3 consists of 13 residues. Germline loops: CDR1 SEHNR, CDR2 FQNEAQ (reference sequence). DNA of the CDR3: TGTGCCAGCAGCATCCGAGGCACCTACGAGCAGTACTTC. Its translation: CASSIRGTYEQYF.

Only one count was recorded for this clone. This rearrangement joins TRBV28 to TRBJ2-3; 8 nucleotides line up with TRBD2. This CDR3 contains 17 residues. Germline CDR1 and CDR2: MDHEN and SYDVKM. Losses at the gene ends were 4 bases for V and 8 bases for J; bases not matched to a gene: 17. The CDR3: CASSSPIRGGRMSTQYF. The CDR3 coding sequence is TGTGCCAGCAGTTCCCCTATCCGGGGCGGGAGGATGAGTACGCAGTATTTT.

The V gene is TRBV4-3, the J gene TRBJ2-7; perhaps TRBD2 as D (5 bases). Per germline, CDR1 LGHNA and CDR2 YSLEER. The CDR3 runs 15 residues. V was shortened by 0 bases and J by 6 bases, with 15 bases between the two germline ends. CDR3 coding DNA: TGCGCCAGCAGCCAAGATAGGGTGGGAGCTCGCGAGCAGTACTTC. It codes for CASSQDRVGAREQYF.